The rows below give T cell receptor beta chains drawn from one sample of a study of T cell responses to AZD1222 COVID-19 vaccine. Sequencing was performed with immunoSEQ multiplex PCR; in TCRdb, only in-frame clones are kept and a portion is missing. Here the sample spans over 100,000 clones, around nine tenths being singletons. The input for sequencing was peripheral blood, taken on day 0 of AZD1222 vaccination. Receptors originate from an adult in good health. Both conserved end residues are trimmed from each CDR3. The order of the fields is CDR3 protein, V gene, CDR3 length, J gene.

ATSERQGSSYNEQF	TRBV24-1	14	TRBJ2-1
ASSVHRGTNYGYT	TRBV11-2	13	TRBJ1-2
ASSLGRYLNTEAF	TRBV28	13	TRBJ1-1
ASSLSNLNTEAF	TRBV3-1/TRBV3-2	12	TRBJ1-1
ASSLDPGGRNTEAF	TRBV5-1	14	TRBJ1-1
ASSEARGAGNTIY	TRBV2	13	TRBJ1-3
ASSLPVGGGADTQY	TRBV5-4	14	TRBJ2-3
ASSFGLAGVGEQY	TRBV5-1	13	TRBJ2-7
SVSDTGANVLT	TRBV29-1	11	TRBJ2-6
ASSVGSAGKPNYGYT	TRBV6-1	15	TRBJ1-2
SGTGGVYEKLF	TRBV29-1	11	TRBJ1-4
ASSQDLGWWETQY	TRBV14	13	TRBJ2-5
ASSFRGFNQPQH	TRBV27	12	TRBJ1-5
SASSRGGKGYT	TRBV20-1	11	TRBJ1-2
ATGGDYGYT	TRBV24-1	9	TRBJ1-2
ASSVLGQGWYEQY	TRBV6-2/TRBV6-3	13	TRBJ2-7
ASSIRTGSYNSPLH	TRBV7-2	14	TRBJ1-6
ASSQTDTQY	TRBV4-2	9	TRBJ2-3
ASSPSRTTEAF	TRBV18	11	TRBJ1-1
ASSPGRGTATNEKLF	TRBV11-2	15	TRBJ1-4
SAEVDTQY	TRBV20-1	8	TRBJ2-3
ASTADVAGVGGELF	TRBV7-7	14	TRBJ2-2
ASSPRAGGGHEQY	TRBV5-1	13	TRBJ2-7
ASLPSPTGVGGYT	TRBV5-1	13	TRBJ1-2
ASSGQGNSPLH	TRBV28	11	TRBJ1-6
ASREPGTGKSNQPQH	TRBV19	15	TRBJ1-5
ASSLGQNQPQH	TRBV12-3/TRBV12-4	11	TRBJ1-5
ASTQGTGVGSQH	TRBV28	12	TRBJ1-5
ASRDRGDEQY	TRBV19	10	TRBJ2-7
ASSLGGTVSISYNEQF	TRBV27	16	TRBJ2-1
ASSLGLTNSPLH	TRBV5-1	12	TRBJ1-6
ASSLTPGPPSYEQY	TRBV11-2	14	TRBJ2-7
AGRKQTGSGGYT	TRBV2	12	TRBJ1-2
ASGDRTGSYEQY	TRBV4-1	12	TRBJ2-7
ASSRGPPGVGEQY	TRBV3-1/TRBV3-2	13	TRBJ2-7
ASRAQGGGYNSPLH	TRBV28	14	TRBJ1-6
ASSKMGGLAADTQY	TRBV13	14	TRBJ2-3
ATSDFETNYNEQF	TRBV24-1	13	TRBJ2-1
ASSPGPSLFGEQY	TRBV5-1	13	TRBJ2-7